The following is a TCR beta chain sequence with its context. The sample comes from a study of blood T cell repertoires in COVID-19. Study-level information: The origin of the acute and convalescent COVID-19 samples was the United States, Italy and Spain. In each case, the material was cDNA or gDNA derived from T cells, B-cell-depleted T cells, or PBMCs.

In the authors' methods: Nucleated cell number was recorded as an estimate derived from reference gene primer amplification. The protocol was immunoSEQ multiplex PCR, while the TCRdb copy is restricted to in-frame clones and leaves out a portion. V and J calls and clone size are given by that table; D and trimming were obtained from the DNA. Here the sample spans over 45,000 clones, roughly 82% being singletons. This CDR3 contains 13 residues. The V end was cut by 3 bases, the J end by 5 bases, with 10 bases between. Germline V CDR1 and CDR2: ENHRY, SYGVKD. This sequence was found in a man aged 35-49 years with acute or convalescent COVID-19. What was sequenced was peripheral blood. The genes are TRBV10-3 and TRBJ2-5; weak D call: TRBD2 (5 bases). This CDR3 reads CAISDRGQETQYF. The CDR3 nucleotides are TGTGCCATCAGTGACCGGGGTCAGGAGACCCAGTACTTC.